The present TCR beta chain was sequenced within a study of blood T cell repertoires in COVID-19. Study in general: The samples span acute and convalescent COVID-19 from the United States, Italy and Spain. PBMCs, B-cell-depleted T cells, or T cells were the source of the cDNA or gDNA that made up the material.

Per the authors' pipeline: Reference gene primer amplification gave estimated nucleated cell counts. The method was immunoSEQ multiplex PCR; TCRdb's version includes in-frame clones alone and lacks a portion of them. The D gene and trimming were derived from the DNA, and the V and J assignments and clone size from that table. The sample lists around 110,000 clones, approximately 84% occurring once. Germline values: CDR1 SGHNT, CDR2 YYREEE (reference sequence). The CDR3 spans 14 residues. V dropped 2 bases and J dropped 8; count of bases not matched to a gene: 4. The J gene is TRBJ1-6, the V gene TRBV5-4, with 7 bases that match TRBD1. This clonotype originated in a man in his sixties or seventies with active or convalescent COVID-19. The sequenced sample consisted of peripheral blood. CDR3 nucleotide sequence: TGTGCCAGCAGCTTTGACGACAGGGATTCACCCCTCCACTTT. It codes for CASSFDDRDSPLHF.